This note documents a single TCR beta chain sequence. This record belongs to a study of control samples from healthy donors and cancer patients. Profiled with immunoSEQ multiplex PCR; TCRdb holds only in-frame clones, not every one. The sample carries around 150,000 clones, around nine tenths recorded once. The CDR3 loop spans 12 amino acids. Trimming took 2 bases from V and 7 from J, leaving 3 bases between them. The chain has TRBV12-3 or TRBV12-4 and TRBJ1-6; D gene ambiguous. The sample consisted of blood. The receptor comes from a man younger than 45 in good health. CDR3 bases: TGTGCCAGCAGTTTAAGGAATTCACCCCTCCACTTT. Amino acids: CASSLRNSPLHF.